The next 32 T cell receptor beta chains were all read from a single sample in a study of identical twins. TCRdb passed the 5' RACE reads through MiXCR, listing each CDR3 protein once. The profile shows about 890,000 distinct CDR3 sequences, about 12% of them singletons. These records were also assigned to another study, of yellow fever vaccine responses in identical twins.

Source material: PBMCs. All receptors come from a woman younger than 35 in good health.

This clonotype was seen a handful of times. The genes are TRBV5-1 and TRBJ2-2, with 16 bases that match TRBD2. The CDR3 is made up of 19 amino acids. V trimming: 4 bases; J trimming: 1 base; junction bases outside the gene matches: 7. CDR1 and CDR2 from the germline V gene are SGHRS and YFSETQ. The CDR3 reads CASSTTGTSGRVNTGELFF. DNA of the CDR3: TGCGCCAGCAGCACAACCGGGACTAGCGGGAGGGTGAACACCGGGGAGCTGTTTTTT.

This clonotype has just a few counts. The rearrangement joins TRBV2 to TRBJ2-7; D remains ambiguous. Per the germline V gene, CDR1 is SNHLY and CDR2 is FYNNEI. This CDR3 spans 13 amino acids. The CDR3 loop reads CAWQGFTSYEQYF. Written as DNA, the CDR3 is TGTGCTTGGCAAGGGTTTACCTCCTACGAGCAGTACTTC.

This chain joins TRBV6-2 or TRBV6-3 and TRBJ2-5, with TRBD2 as a possible D gene (5 bases). The germline CDR1 and CDR2 sequences are MNHEY and SVGEGT. CDR3 length equals 19 residues. The V end was cut by 4 bases, the J end by 4 bases, with 28 bases between. The CDR3 sequence is CASSFEGLGLNYERETQYF. The CDR3 region has the DNA TGTGCCAGCAGTTTCGAGGGATTGGGTCTGAACTACGAACGAGAGACCCAGTACTTC.

The chain uses TRBV12-3 or TRBV12-4 and TRBJ1-1; D not certain. The V end was cut by 3 bases, the J end by 4 bases, with 9 bases between. The CDR3 length is 13 residues. The CDR3 nucleotides read TGTGCCAGCAGTTTTTCAAAGGGCACTGAAGCTTTCTTT. It is translated as CASSFSKGTEAFF.

J is TRBJ1-2 and V is TRBV2, with unresolved D. The ends were cut back, 11 bases at V and 6 bases at J, with 10 bases in the middle. Germline V gives CDR1 SNHLY, CDR2 FYNNEI. The CDR3 length is 10 residues. The CDR3 region is CAGGLDGYTF. The DNA of the CDR3 is TGTGCCGGAGGATTAGATGGCTACACCTTC.

This clonotype was counted between two and nine times. The rearrangement uses TRBV3-1 and TRBJ2-2; D is possibly TRBD1 (5 bases). The CDR3 has 15 amino acids. Between the trimmed V and J ends, which lost 0 bases and 13 bases, there was a span of 18 bases. CDR1 LGHDT and CDR2 YNNKEL come from the germline V gene (reference sequence). The CDR3 reads CASSQDGAGKGVLFF. The DNA for the CDR3 is TGTGCCAGCAGCCAAGATGGGGCAGGGAAAGGCGTGCTGTTTTTT.

This clonotype was detected ten times or more. The chain combines TRBV20-1 with TRBJ2-7, with a tentative D call TRBD2 (6 bases). Trimming cost V 3 bases and J 4 bases, with 10 bases left between them. The CDR3 totals 12 residues. The germline V gene has CDR1 DFQATT and CDR2 SNEGSKA (reference sequence). The CDR3 sequence: CSASLAEYEQYF. As DNA, the CDR3 is TGCAGTGCTAGTTTAGCGGAGTACGAGCAGTACTTC.

J is TRBJ2-1 and V is TRBV5-4; maybe TRBD2 (6 bases). Germline assignment: CDR1 SGHNT and CDR2 YYREEE (reference sequence). Trimming shortened V by 2 bases and J by 4 bases, and 25 bases separated the two germline ends. CDR3 length equals 19 residues. The CDR3 coding sequence is TGTGCCAGCAGCTTAGGTTATCCGGGGGAGAGAAAAGCTTACAATGAGCAGTTCTTC. Protein: CASSLGYPGERKAYNEQFF.

The rearrangement uses TRBV12-3 or TRBV12-4 and TRBJ2-5; D unresolved. Trimming took 3 bases from V and 5 from J, leaving 10 bases between them. The CDR3 consists of 13 residues. The CDR3 DNA is TGTGCCAGCAGTTTGTCCATGAGGGAGACCCAGTACTTC. Translated, it gives CASSLSMRETQYF.

The chain combines TRBV2 with TRBJ1-2; D unresolved. Germline V lookup: CDR1 SNHLY, CDR2 FYNNEI. This CDR3 region has 14 residues. The V gene lost 2 bases and the J gene lost 7 bases, with 14 bases spanning the gap. The CDR3 region is CASSEFVSPLGYTF. CDR3 DNA sequence: TGTGCCAGCAGTGAATTCGTGTCCCCCCTTGGCTACACCTTC.

This clonotype was seen repeatedly, ten times or more. The genes are TRBV5-1 and TRBJ2-3; 9 bases are a match to TRBD1. CDR3 length: 15 residues. Germline trimming cut 4 bases from V and 3 bases from J; bases unmatched to any gene: 6. Germline V gene lookup returns CDR1 SGHRS and CDR2 YFSETQ. The CDR3 loop is CASSPDRGLTDTQYF. CDR3 in DNA: TGCGCCAGCAGCCCGGACAGGGGATTGACAGATACGCAGTATTTT.

The rearrangement links TRBV5-4 to TRBJ1-2, with 8 bases identical to TRBD1. The CDR3 consists of 15 residues. Trimming cost V 1 base and J 8 bases; bases outside gene matches: 10. Germline CDR1 and CDR2: SGHNT and YYREEE (reference sequence). Here the CDR3 reads CASSLFGQGWEGYTF. DNA for the CDR3: TGTGCCAGCAGCTTGTTTGGACAGGGTTGGGAAGGCTACACCTTC.

This clonotype has just a few counts. This chain joins TRBV9 and TRBJ2-5; TRBD2 is a possible D gene (6 bases). Germline V gene data show CDR1 as SGDLS and CDR2 as YYNGEE. There are 20 residues in the CDR3. V gave up 0 bases and J gave up 2 bases, with 26 bases separating them. CDR3: CASSVENGSPSIIPQETQYF. Written as DNA, the CDR3 is TGTGCCAGCAGCGTAGAGAACGGGAGCCCATCAATTATACCTCAAGAGACCCAGTACTTC.

This clonotype appeared many times. This chain connects TRBV9 to TRBJ1-1, with no clear D. Trimming took 2 bases from V and 1 from J, leaving 6 bases between them. There are 13 residues in the CDR3. Germline CDR1 SGDLS, CDR2 YYNGEE. CDR3 sequence reads: CASSVGRNTEAFF. In DNA form, the CDR3 reads TGTGCCAGCAGCGTCGGGAGGAACACTGAAGCTTTCTTT.

This clonotype has only a few counts. The V call is TRBV7-9, the J call TRBJ2-5; possibly TRBD1 for D (6 bases). From germline, CDR1 is SEHNR and CDR2 FQNEAQ (reference sequence). This CDR3 is built from 14 residues. Trimming shortened V by 4 bases and J by 5 bases, and 14 bases separated the two germline ends. The CDR3 protein is CASSSFRGGETQYF. For the CDR3, the DNA is TGTGCCAGCAGCTCATTCAGGGGCGGGGAGACCCAGTACTTC. Based on the CDR3 plus reference TRBV7-9 and TRBJ2-5, the full variable domain is DTGVSQNPRHKITKRGQNVTFRCDPISEHNRLYWYRQTLGQGPEFLTYFQNEAQLEKSRLLSDRFSAERPKGSFSTLEIQRTEQGDSAMYLCASSSFRGGETQYFGPGTRLLVL.

This clonotype showed up just a few times. The junction shows a germline mismatch at one end, possibly a read error. The V and J genes are TRBV6-1 and TRBJ1-6, with 10 bases fitting TRBD1. CDR3 length equals 18 residues. Germline CDR1 and CDR2: MNHNS and SASEGT. CDR3 in amino acids: CVSTLDRGGSSYNSPLHF. The CDR3 DNA reads TGTGTCAGCACCTTGGACAGGGGGGGGAGCTCCTATAATTCACCCCTCCACTTT.

The chain recombines TRBV9 with TRBJ2-3, with 13 bases matching TRBD2. Germline CDR1 is SGDLS and CDR2 is YYNGEE. J lost 5 bases, V lost 4 bases, and 10 bases had no gene match. This CDR3 contains 17 residues. Here the CDR3 reads CASSSAGLAGIGDTQYF. CDR3 DNA sequence: TGTGCCAGCAGCTCGGCGGGACTAGCGGGAATTGGAGATACGCAGTATTTT.

This clonotype was seen more than once but under ten times. The chain carries TRBV2 and TRBJ2-1; 10 bases map to TRBD2. CDR3 length equals 15 residues. In germline, CDR1 is SNHLY, CDR2 FYNNEI. The J segment lost 6 bases and the V segment lost 8 bases, leaving 10 bases of the junction unmatched. The CDR3 reads CASGGTSGISNEQFF. CDR3 in DNA: TGTGCCAGCGGGGGAACTAGCGGGATATCCAATGAGCAGTTCTTC.

A few counts support this clonotype. The CDR3 is CASSPGSAKNIQYF. The CDR3 bases are TGTGCCAGCTCACCGGGGTCAGCCAAAAACATTCAGTACTTC. V usage is TRBV18 and J usage is TRBJ2-4; no clear D gene. V dropped 3 bases and J dropped 0 bases, with 6 bases sitting between them. The CDR3 sequence is 14 residues long. Germline V lookup: CDR1 KGHSH, CDR2 LQKENI.

The chain links TRBV14 to TRBJ2-3; D uncertain. The CDR3 totals 14 residues. V lost 1 base to trimming and J lost 4 bases, with 9 bases between them. Germline CDR1 reads SGHDN; CDR2 reads FVKESK. This CDR3 reads CASSQGRHPDTQYF. In DNA form, the CDR3 reads TGTGCCAGCAGCCAAGGGCGACATCCAGATACGCAGTATTTT.

The table lists this clonotype with a few counts. The chain joins TRBV28 to TRBJ2-5; 7 bases line up with TRBD1. J gave up 2 bases and V 2 bases, and 5 bases lay outside the gene matches. Germline V lookup: CDR1 MDHEN, CDR2 SYDVKM. The CDR3 is 15 amino acids. The CDR3 protein is CASSLGTVSQETQYF. The CDR3 region has the DNA TGTGCCAGCAGTTTAGGGACAGTTTCTCAAGAGACCCAGTACTTC.

Points on this clonotype: One end of the junction does not line up with germline, which may come from a read error. This chain uses TRBV6-2 or TRBV6-3 with TRBJ2-5, with TRBD2 matching over 7 bases. Germline-derived CDR1 and CDR2 are MNHEY and SVGEGT. There are 14 residues in the CDR3. CDR3 sequence (DNA): TGTGCCAGCAGTCACTCGGGAGGTGGAGAGACCCAGTACTTC. It codes for CASSHSGGGETQYF.

This clonotype was seen a few times. The V and J genes are TRBV4-1 and TRBJ1-4; D not certain. There are 13 residues in the CDR3. Between the trimmed V and J ends, which lost 0 bases and 13 bases, there was a span of 12 bases. Germline V gene data show CDR1 as MGHRA and CDR2 as YSYEKL. The CDR3 DNA reads as TGCGCCAGCAGCCAAGATCGGAGGAGTGTACTGTTTTTT. This sequence encodes CASSQDRRSVLFF.

V gene TRBV29-1 combines with J gene TRBJ2-1; possibly TRBD2 for D (5 bases). V lost 4 bases and J lost 9, with 16 bases in between. This CDR3 has 13 residues. In germline, CDR1 is SQVTM, CDR2 ANQGSEA. The CDR3 DNA reads TGCAGCGTTGCCGCCATCGGGAAGGTTGAGCAGTTCTTC. It is translated as CSVAAIGKVEQFF.

This clonotype was seen ten or more times. V is TRBV5-6 and J is TRBJ1-2; D may be TRBD1 (5 bases). The germline V gene has CDR1 SGHDT and CDR2 YYEEEE. V lost 4 bases to trimming and J lost 6 bases, with 10 bases between them. This CDR3 contains 12 residues. CDR3 protein: CASSEAGNGYTF. CDR3 sequence (DNA): TGTGCCAGCAGCGAAGCAGGGAATGGCTACACCTTC.

This clonotype was detected only a few times. The V call is TRBV20-1, the J call TRBJ2-5; the D is unclear. The CDR3 covers 13 residues. Germline V gene data show CDR1 as DFQATT and CDR2 as SNEGSKA (reference sequence). With 7 bases removed from V and 2 bases from J, the gap between germline ends came to 14 bases. This CDR3 reads CSVPALKQETQYF. Here the CDR3 DNA reads TGCAGTGTCCCGGCTCTCAAACAAGAGACCCAGTACTTC.

The V call is TRBV6-1, the J call TRBJ1-2; D is unresolved. Deletions cut 1 base from V and 4 bases from J, with 1 base between. The CDR3 has 11 amino acids. The germline gives CDR1 MNHNS, CDR2 SASEGT. The CDR3 DNA is TGTGCCAGCAGTGAAGTCTATGGCTACACCTTC. Protein: CASSEVYGYTF.

This rearrangement joins TRBV5-1 to TRBJ2-7; D gene uncertain. The CDR3 has 17 amino acids. Germline-derived CDR1 and CDR2 are SGHRS and YFSETQ. V was shortened by 1 base and J by 1 base, with 18 bases between the two germline ends. The CDR3 protein is CASSLKPQLAGSYEQYF. DNA for the CDR3: TGCGCCAGCAGCTTGAAGCCCCAATTAGCTGGGTCCTACGAGCAGTACTTC.

This chain joins TRBV7-8 and TRBJ1-5; weak D call: TRBD1 (5 bases). Germline V gene sequence: CDR1 SGHVS, CDR2 FQNEAQ. The CDR3 runs to 15 residues. V was clipped by 0 bases and J by 5 bases, with 11 bases between them. In nucleotides, the CDR3 is TGTGCCAGCAGCTTAGCAGGGGCGAGCGATCAGCCCCAGCATTTT. It is translated as CASSLAGASDQPQHF.

The genes are TRBV6-5 and TRBJ2-1; 13 nucleotides agree with TRBD2. Germline CDR1 is MNHEY and CDR2 is SVGAGI. J lost 5 bases, V lost 4 bases, and 8 bases had no gene match. CDR3 length equals 17 residues. For the CDR3, the DNA is TGTGCCAGCAGTTTATTGACTAGCGGGAGGACCAACAATGAGCAGTTCTTC. This gives the protein CASSLLTSGRTNNEQFF.

The rearrangement uses TRBV12-3 or TRBV12-4 and TRBJ1-1, with TRBD1 matching 8 bases. The CDR3 runs 17 residues. J was trimmed by 1 base and V by 6 bases; bases with no gene match: 13. The CDR3 loop is CASSPPGQGAWNTEAFF. The CDR3 DNA sequence: TGTGCCAGCAGCCCTCCGGGGCAGGGGGCTTGGAACACTGAAGCTTTCTTT.

This chain connects TRBV11-2 to TRBJ2-5; no clear D. V lost 2 bases and J 5 bases, leaving 12 bases between the germline ends. CDR1 and CDR2 (germline): SGHAT, FQNNGV. The CDR3 length is 14 residues. The DNA of the CDR3 is TGTGCCAGCAGCTTATGGTGGGGATGGGAGACCCAGTACTTC. It encodes CASSLWWGWETQYF.